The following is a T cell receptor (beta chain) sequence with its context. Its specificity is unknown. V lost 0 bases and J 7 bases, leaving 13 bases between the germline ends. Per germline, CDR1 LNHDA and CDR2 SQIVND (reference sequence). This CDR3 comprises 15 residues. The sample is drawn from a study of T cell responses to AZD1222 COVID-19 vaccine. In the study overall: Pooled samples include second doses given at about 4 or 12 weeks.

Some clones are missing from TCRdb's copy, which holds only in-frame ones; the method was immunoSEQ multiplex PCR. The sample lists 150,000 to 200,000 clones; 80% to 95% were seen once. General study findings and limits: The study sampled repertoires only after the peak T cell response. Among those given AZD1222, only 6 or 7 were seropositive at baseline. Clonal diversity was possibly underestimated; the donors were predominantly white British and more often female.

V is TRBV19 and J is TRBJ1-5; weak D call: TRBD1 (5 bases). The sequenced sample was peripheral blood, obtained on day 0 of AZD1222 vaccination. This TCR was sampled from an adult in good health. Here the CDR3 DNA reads TGTGCCAGTAGTATAGATTTCAAGGGGTGGCAGCCCCAGCATTTT. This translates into CASSIDFKGWQPQHF.